This is a list of T cell receptor beta chains from one sample in a study of cytomegalovirus exposure and HLA in healthy donors. The repertoire was sequenced with immunoSEQ multiplex PCR; TCRdb's copy has only in-frame clones and lacks some. The table has 150,000 to 200,000 clones, roughly 12% seen once. The sample was PBMCs. All receptors come from a man aged 45-65 years in good health and CMV-seropositive. CDR3s include the opening cysteine and the closing phenylalanine or tryptophan. Fields, in order: clone size, J gene, D gene, V gene, CDR3 protein, CDR3 DNA. D genes are given only for firm matches. Only some rows state a clone size, as once, few, many or a class for expanded clones.

few	TRBJ1-1	TRBD1	TRBV7-2	CASSPRQGLMNTEAFF	TGTGCCAGCAGCCCCCGACAGGGGCTGATGAACACTGAAGCTTTCTTT
few	TRBJ2-7	TRBD2	TRBV4-1	CASSPIRTSGTYEQYF	TGCGCCAGCAGCCCGATTCGGACTAGCGGCACCTACGAGCAGTACTTC
.	TRBJ1-4	.	TRBV30	CAWALDRREKLFF	TGTGCCTGGGCTCTAGACAGACGGGAAAAACTGTTTTTT
.	TRBJ2-1	.	TRBV29-1	CSVIQGLNEQFF	TGCAGCGTTATACAGGGATTAAATGAGCAGTTCTTC
.	TRBJ1-2	.	TRBV5-6	CASSLRQANYGYTF	TGTGCCAGCAGCTTGCGACAGGCTAACTATGGTTACACCTTC
few	TRBJ1-5	.	TRBV30	CAWSGTALNQPQHF	TGTGCCTGGAGTGGGACAGCTCTTAATCAGCCCCAGCATTTT
few	TRBJ2-1	TRBD1	TRBV10-1	CARGDRVEQFF	TGCGCCAGAGGGGACAGGGTTGAGCAGTTCTTC
few	TRBJ2-1	TRBD2	TRBV6-6	CASSADSSRGSNEQFF	TGTGCCAGCAGTGCCGACTCCTCGCGGGGGTCCAATGAGCAGTTCTTC
few	TRBJ2-5	TRBD2	TRBV4-3	CASSQRLAGVVDF	TGCGCCAGCAGCCAACGACTAGCGGGGGTTGTCGACTTC
.	TRBJ2-3	.	TRBV7-2	CASSFRGDTQYF	TGTGCCAGCAGCTTCCGAGGAGATACGCAGTATTTT
.	TRBJ1-3	TRBD1	TRBV9	CASSVGGDRGYAGNTIYF	TGTGCCAGCAGCGTAGGTGGGGACAGGGGGTACGCTGGAAACACCATATATTTT
few	TRBJ1-2	TRBD1	TRBV28	CASSPGQDLGGYTF	TGTGCCAGCAGCCCAGGACAGGACCTAGGGGGCTACACCTTC
.	TRBJ1-5	.	TRBV19	CASSIGPKGSNNQPQHF	TGTGCCAGTAGTATAGGCCCCAAAGGGAGTAACAATCAGCCCCAGCATTTT
.	TRBJ1-2	.	TRBV28	CASSVGGYGYTF	TGTGCCAGCAGTGTAGGGGGCTATGGCTACACCTTC
.	TRBJ2-5	TRBD1	TRBV5-1	CASTTGQGWETQYF	TGCGCCAGCACGACGGGACAGGGGTGGGAGACCCAGTACTTC
.	TRBJ1-2	.	TRBV6-5	CASSYDYYYGYTF	TGTGCCAGCAGTTACGATTACTATTATGGCTACACCTTC
.	TRBJ1-1	TRBD1	TRBV19	CASSIQGDHQNTEAFF	TGTGCCAGTAGTATACAGGGGGACCATCAGAACACTGAAGCTTTCTTT
.	TRBJ1-5	.	TRBV28	CASSLPGGQPQHF	TGTGCCAGCAGTTTGCCGGGGGGTCAGCCCCAGCATTTT
.	TRBJ2-3	TRBD1	TRBV5-4	CASSLGQGATDTQYF	TGTGCCAGCAGCTTGGGACAGGGGGCCACAGATACGCAGTATTTT
.	TRBJ1-2	.	TRBV5-5	CASSWQRGSNYGYTF	TGTGCCAGCAGCTGGCAAAGGGGATCTAACTATGGCTACACCTTC
.	TRBJ2-5	TRBD1	TRBV7-6	CASSRTGGSPETQYF	TGTGCCAGCAGCCGGACAGGGGGCTCCCCAGAGACCCAGTACTTC
.	TRBJ2-6	TRBD1	TRBV5-1	CASSLSGTGLSSGANVLTF	TGCGCCAGCAGCTTGTCCGGGACAGGGCTTAGCTCTGGGGCCAACGTCCTGACTTTC
.	TRBJ1-1	.	TRBV5-1	CASSLMGGDTEAFF	TGCGCCAGCAGCTTGATGGGGGGGGACACTGAAGCTTTCTTT
.	TRBJ2-6	TRBD1	TRBV2	CASRVGQVARLLSGANVLTF	TGTGCCAGCAGGGTGGGACAGGTGGCTAGGCTATTATCTGGGGCCAACGTCCTGACTTTC
few	TRBJ1-5	TRBD1	TRBV19	CASSPLPTGEQPQHF	TGTGCCAGCAGCCCCCTCCCGACAGGGGAGCAGCCCCAGCATTTT
.	TRBJ2-3	.	TRBV5-4	CASSPTISTDTQYF	TGTGCCAGCAGCCCGACAATTAGCACAGATACGCAGTATTTT
.	TRBJ2-3	.	TRBV15	CATSTAGRGDTQYF	TGTGCCACCAGCACAGCGGGCCGAGGGGATACGCAGTATTTT
.	TRBJ1-1	.	TRBV5-4	CASSLDRNTEAFF	TGTGCCAGCAGCTTAGACAGGAACACTGAAGCTTTCTTT
few	TRBJ2-5	.	TRBV12-5	CASGSGRREETQYF	TGTGCTAGTGGTTCGGGGAGGCGTGAGGAGACCCAGTACTTC
few	TRBJ1-1	.	TRBV4-2	CASSQPHGGENTEAFF	TGTGCCAGCAGCCAACCTCACGGAGGAGAGAACACTGAAGCTTTCTTT
many	TRBJ2-2	.	TRBV19	CASSIPWQGELFF	TGTGCCAGTAGTATCCCGTGGCAAGGGGAGCTGTTTTTT
.	TRBJ1-2	.	TRBV20-1	CSARRVYGYTF	TGCAGTGCCCGGAGAGTTTATGGCTACACCTTC
.	TRBJ1-5	.	TRBV2	CASSEERTDNQPQHF	TGTGCCAGCAGTGAAGAACGAACTGATAATCAGCCCCAGCATTTT
few	TRBJ1-2	TRBD1	TRBV5-5	CASSLADRGRGYGYTF	TGTGCCAGCAGCTTGGCCGATAGGGGGCGAGGCTATGGCTACACCTTC
few	TRBJ1-2	TRBD1	TRBV6-5	CASSYVQGAGYGYTF	TGTGCCAGCAGTTACGTACAGGGGGCTGGGTATGGCTACACCTTC
.	TRBJ2-7	.	TRBV14	CASSPALGLLRNEQYF	TGTGCCAGCAGCCCCGCCCTGGGACTCCTTCGAAACGAGCAGTACTTC
.	TRBJ1-4	.	TRBV6-1	CASRIQEAGERLFF	TGTGCCAGCAGGATACAGGAGGCAGGGGAAAGACTGTTTTTT
.	TRBJ2-1	.	TRBV9	CASSGMGGADNEQFF	TGTGCCAGCAGTGGGATGGGGGGGGCCGACAATGAGCAGTTCTTC